This T cell receptor beta chain was identified during a study of persistence of HIV-infected CD4 T cells. The libraries were made with immunoSEQ version 4 in survey mode. Assay used: immunoSEQ multiplex PCR; TCRdb lists only in-frame clones, some missing. The data hold 40,000 or so clones, with around 92% observed a single time. This clone occurred once. Its antigen is not known. This nonspecific control used anti-CD3/anti-CD28 bead stimulation of CD4+ T cells. Responding CD4+ T cells were sorted by upregulation of both CD40 ligand and CD69. From germline, CDR1 is SGDLS and CDR2 YYNGEE. The CDR3 is 15 residues long. V was cut by 2 bases and J by 5 bases, with 14 bases left in between.

The J gene is TRBJ2-1, the V gene TRBV9; D is perhaps TRBD1 (5 bases). The clonotype originates from an adult man with HIV who was CMV-seropositive. Sample: CD4+ T cells sorted from PBMCs after approximately 20-hour stimulation, taken from a patient who received antiretroviral therapy. The DNA of the CDR3 is TGTGCCAGCAGCGTGCATAGGCAGGGCAACAATGAGCAGTTCTTC. Translated, it gives CASSVHRQGNNEQFF. Complete variable domain (other parts from reference TRBV9 and TRBJ2-1): DSGVTQTPKHLITATGQRVTLRCSPRSGDLSVYWYQQSLDQGLQFLIQYYNGEERAKGNILERFSAQQFPDLHSELNLSSLELGDSALYFCASSVHRQGNNEQFFGPGTRLTVL.